This T cell receptor (beta chain) derives from a study of regulatory T cells in long-lasting Graves disease. Arm-PCR of CDR3 regions with iRepertoire HTBI primers generated TCR beta libraries. One entry per CDR3 protein results from TCRdb running MiXCR on the multiplex PCR reads. The profile shows 350,000 to 450,000 distinct CDR3 sequences, roughly 20% of them singletons. V was cut by 4 bases and J by 6 bases, with 15 bases left in between. The CDR3 is 15 residues long. The sample's time point: persistent/refractory GD, antithyroid drugs over 5 years with positive TRAb. The TCR library was made from RNA extracted from PBMCs. Each of the patients was recruited from an endocrinology department situated in Xi'an, China.

The sample here was peripheral blood mononuclear cells (PBMCs), taken when the disease was refractory, from a patient treated with antithyroid drugs. The V gene is TRBV12-3 or TRBV12-4, the J gene TRBJ2-2; the D gene is possibly TRBD1 (5 bases). The sequence was obtained from a female donor with Graves disease. CDR3 sequence reads: CASSSTVVDAGELFF. CDR3 DNA sequence: TGTGCCAGCAGTTCGACAGTGGTTGACGCCGGGGAGCTGTTTTTT.